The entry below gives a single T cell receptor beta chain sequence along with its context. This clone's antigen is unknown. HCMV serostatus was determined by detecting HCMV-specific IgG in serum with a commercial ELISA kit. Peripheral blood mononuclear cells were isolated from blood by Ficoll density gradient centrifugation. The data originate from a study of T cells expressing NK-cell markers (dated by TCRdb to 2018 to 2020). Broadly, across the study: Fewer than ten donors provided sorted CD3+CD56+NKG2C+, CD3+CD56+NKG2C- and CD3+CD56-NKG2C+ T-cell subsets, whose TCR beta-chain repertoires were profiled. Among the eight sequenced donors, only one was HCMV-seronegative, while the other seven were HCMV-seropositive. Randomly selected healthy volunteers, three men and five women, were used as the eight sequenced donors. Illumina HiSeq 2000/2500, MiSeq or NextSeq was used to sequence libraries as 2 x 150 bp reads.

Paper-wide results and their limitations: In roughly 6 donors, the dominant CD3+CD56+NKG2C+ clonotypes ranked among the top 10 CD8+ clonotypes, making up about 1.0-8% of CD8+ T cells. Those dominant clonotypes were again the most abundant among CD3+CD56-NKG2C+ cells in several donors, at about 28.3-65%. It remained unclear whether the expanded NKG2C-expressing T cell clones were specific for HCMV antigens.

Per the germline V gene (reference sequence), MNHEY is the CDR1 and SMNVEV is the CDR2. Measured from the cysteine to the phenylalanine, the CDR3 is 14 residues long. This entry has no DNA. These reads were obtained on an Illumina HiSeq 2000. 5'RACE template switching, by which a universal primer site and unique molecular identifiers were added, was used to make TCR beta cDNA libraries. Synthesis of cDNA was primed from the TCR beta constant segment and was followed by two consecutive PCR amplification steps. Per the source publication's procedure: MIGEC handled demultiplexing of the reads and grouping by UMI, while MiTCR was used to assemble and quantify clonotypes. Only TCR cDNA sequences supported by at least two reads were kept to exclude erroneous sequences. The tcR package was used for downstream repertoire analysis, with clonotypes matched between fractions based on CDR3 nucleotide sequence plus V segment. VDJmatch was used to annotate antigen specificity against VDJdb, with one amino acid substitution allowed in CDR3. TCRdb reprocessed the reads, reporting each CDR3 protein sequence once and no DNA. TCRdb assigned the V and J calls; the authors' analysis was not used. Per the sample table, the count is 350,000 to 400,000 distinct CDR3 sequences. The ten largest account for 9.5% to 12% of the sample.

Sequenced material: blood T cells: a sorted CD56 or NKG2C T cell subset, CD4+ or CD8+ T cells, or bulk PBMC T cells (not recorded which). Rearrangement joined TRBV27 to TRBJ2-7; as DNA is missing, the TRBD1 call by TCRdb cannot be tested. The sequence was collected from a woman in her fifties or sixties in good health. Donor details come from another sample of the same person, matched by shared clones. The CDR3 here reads CASSLSGQTYEQYF.